These T cell receptor beta chains were read from a single sample in a study of cytomegalovirus exposure and HLA in healthy donors. Method: immunoSEQ multiplex PCR; TCRdb's copy keeps in-frame clones and lacks some. The sample holds approximately 100,000 clones, roughly 70% seen once. Sequenced sample: PBMCs. The receptors shown here come from a man aged 50 or older in good health and CMV-seronegative. CDR3s leave out the opening cysteine and the closing phenylalanine or tryptophan. Each record gives: CDR3 protein, V gene, D gene. A D gene is named only where the DNA matches it firmly.

CDR3 protein: ASSLLASGGPNEQF
V gene: TRBV27
D gene: TRBD2

CDR3 protein: ASSLGQGGFYEQY
V gene: TRBV7-2
D gene: TRBD1

CDR3 protein: ASSSSGTSGRAQY
V gene: TRBV28
D gene: TRBD2

CDR3 protein: ASSVAGGAGEKLF
V gene: TRBV9
D gene: -

CDR3 protein: ASSLAASSGNTIY
V gene: TRBV6-6
D gene: -

CDR3 protein: ASSIFGTANTEAF
V gene: TRBV27
D gene: TRBD1

CDR3 protein: ASSLALAETYEQY
V gene: TRBV5-6
D gene: -

CDR3 protein: ASSLHRQGVGDTQY
V gene: TRBV5-1
D gene: TRBD1

CDR3 protein: ASSFSASGGYQY
V gene: TRBV27
D gene: TRBD2

CDR3 protein: ASSPRGNTIY
V gene: TRBV9
D gene: -

CDR3 protein: ASSAGQTYGYP
V gene: TRBV2
D gene: TRBD1

CDR3 protein: ASTTQVNTEAF
V gene: TRBV19
D gene: -

CDR3 protein: ASSLESGSGGKETQY
V gene: TRBV7-9
D gene: TRBD2